This T cell receptor (beta chain) derives from a study of T cell responses to AZD1222 COVID-19 vaccine. Broader study findings: Regions left unmutated in variants are reportedly the target of nearly half of spike-specific TCRs.

Only in-frame clones appear in the TCRdb table, and some are missing; sequencing was by immunoSEQ multiplex PCR. This table has over 85,000 clones, approximately 90% appearing once. Concerning this clone itself: The antigen remains unidentified.

The CDR3 contains 13 residues. Germline V gene data show CDR1 as KGHDR and CDR2 as SFDVKD. V dropped 4 bases and J dropped 7 bases, with 13 bases sitting between them. This chain joins TRBV24-1 and TRBJ2-7, with a weak D call TRBD1 (6 bases). This receptor was taken from an adult in good health. The source material was peripheral blood, sampled on day 0 of AZD1222 vaccination. CDR3 amino acids: CATSEGARGEQYF. The DNA of the CDR3 is TGTGCCACCAGTGAGGGGGCTAGAGGGGAGCAGTACTTC.